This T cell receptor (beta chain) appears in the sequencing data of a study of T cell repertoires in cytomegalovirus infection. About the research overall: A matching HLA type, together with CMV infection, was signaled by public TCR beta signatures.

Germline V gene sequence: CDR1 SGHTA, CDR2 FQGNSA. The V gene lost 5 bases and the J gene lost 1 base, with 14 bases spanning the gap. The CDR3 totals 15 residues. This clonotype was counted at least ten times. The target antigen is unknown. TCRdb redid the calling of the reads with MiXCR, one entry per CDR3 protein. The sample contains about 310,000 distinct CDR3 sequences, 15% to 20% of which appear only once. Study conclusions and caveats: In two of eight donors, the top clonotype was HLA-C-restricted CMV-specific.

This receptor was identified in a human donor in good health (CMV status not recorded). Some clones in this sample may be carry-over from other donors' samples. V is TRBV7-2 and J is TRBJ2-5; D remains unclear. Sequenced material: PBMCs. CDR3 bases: TGTGCCAGCAGCGCGGCCCTAAACGGCCAAGAGACCCAGTACTTC. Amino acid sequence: CASSAALNGQETQYF.